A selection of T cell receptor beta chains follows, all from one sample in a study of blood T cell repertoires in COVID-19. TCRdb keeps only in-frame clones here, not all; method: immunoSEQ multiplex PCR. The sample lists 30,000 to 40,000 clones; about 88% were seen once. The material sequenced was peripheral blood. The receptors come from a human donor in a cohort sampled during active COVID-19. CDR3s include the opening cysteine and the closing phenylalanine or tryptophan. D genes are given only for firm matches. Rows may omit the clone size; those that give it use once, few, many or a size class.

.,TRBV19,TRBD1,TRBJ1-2,TGTGCCAGTAGTTCGGAGACAGGGGGCGCTGGGGGCTACACCTTC,CASSSETGGAGGYTF
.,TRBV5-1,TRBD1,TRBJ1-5,TGCGCCAGCAGCTTGGGCCCGACAGGGGGCTATCAGCCCCAGCATTTT,CASSLGPTGGYQPQHF
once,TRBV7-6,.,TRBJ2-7,TGTGCCAGCAGCCCCCCACTTGGGGGGACCTACGAGCAGTACTTC,CASSPPLGGTYEQYF
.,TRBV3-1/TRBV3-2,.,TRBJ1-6,TGTGCCAGCAGCCAAGATGAGCGAGCCCTCCACTTT,CASSQDERALHF
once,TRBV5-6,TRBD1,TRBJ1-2,TGTGCCAGCAGCCTGGACAGGGGCGGAATCTATGGCTACACCTTC,CASSLDRGGIYGYTF
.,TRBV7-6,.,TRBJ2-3,TGTGCCAGCAGCTTAGCCAGGAACACAGATACGCAGTATTTT,CASSLARNTDTQYF
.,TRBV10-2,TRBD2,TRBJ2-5,TGCGCCAGCAGTGAGCCTAGCGGGGGACAAGAGACCCAGTACTTC,CASSEPSGGQETQYF
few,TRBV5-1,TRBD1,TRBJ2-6,TGCGCCAGCCTAAGGGGGCTCAACTCTGGGGCCAACGTCCTGACTTTC,CASLRGLNSGANVLTF
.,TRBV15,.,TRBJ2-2,TGTGCCACCAGCAGAGATGGAGGCGGGGAGCTGTTTTTT,CATSRDGGGELFF
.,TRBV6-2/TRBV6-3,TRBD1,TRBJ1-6,TGTGCCAGCAGCTTACAGGGGAATTGGTCACCCCTCCACTTT,CASSLQGNWSPLHF
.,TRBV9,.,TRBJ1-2,TGTGCCAGCAGCGTAGGGGCCACATATGGCTACACCTTC,CASSVGATYGYTF
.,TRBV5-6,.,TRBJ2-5,TGTGCCAGCAGCTTGGGAACGGGAGAGGGGGAGACCCAGTACTTC,CASSLGTGEGETQYF
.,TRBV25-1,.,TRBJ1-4,TGTGCCAGCAGGGGCTCTAATGAAAAACTGTTTTTT,CASRGSNEKLFF
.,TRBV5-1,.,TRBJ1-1,TGCGCCAGCAGCTTCGCTTTGAGATCCATGAACACTGAAGCTTTCTTT,CASSFALRSMNTEAFF
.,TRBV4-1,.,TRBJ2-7,TGCGCCAGCAGCCAAGTAGCTACCACCTACGAGCAGTACTTC,CASSQVATTYEQYF
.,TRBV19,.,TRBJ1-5,TGTGCCAGTACCCAGGGAGGAGGGAATCAGCCCCAGCATTTT,CASTQGGGNQPQHF
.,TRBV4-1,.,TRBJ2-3,TGCGCCAGCAGCCAAAACAGGGTGGGCACAGATACGCAGTATTTT,CASSQNRVGTDTQYF
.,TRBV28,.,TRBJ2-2,TGTGCCAGCAGTTTAGCGGGGCGTAACACCGGGGAGCTGTTTTTT,CASSLAGRNTGELFF
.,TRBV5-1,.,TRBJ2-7,TGCGCCAGCAGCTTGTCCGGGGGACCCTACGAGCAGTACTTC,CASSLSGGPYEQYF
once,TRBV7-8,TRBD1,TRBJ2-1,TGTGCCAGCAGCTCCCAGGGGGCCATCTACAATGAGCAGTTCTTC,CASSSQGAIYNEQFF
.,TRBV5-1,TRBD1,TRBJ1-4,TGCGCCAGCAGCTTAACCCTGGGACAGGGAGTAAAGGAAAAACTGTTTTTT,CASSLTLGQGVKEKLFF
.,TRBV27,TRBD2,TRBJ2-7,TGTGCCAGCAGTTTAGCGGGGGACTACGAGCAGTACTTC,CASSLAGDYEQYF
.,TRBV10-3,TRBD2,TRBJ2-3,TGTGCCATCACGGCTAGCGGGGGTCGGAGCACAGATACGCAGTATTTT,CAITASGGRSTDTQYF
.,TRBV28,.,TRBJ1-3,TGTGCCAGCAGTCGGCCAGACAGCTCTGGAAACACCATATATTTT,CASSRPDSSGNTIYF
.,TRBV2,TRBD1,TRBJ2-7,TGTGCCAGCAGTGTGGACAGGGGGTACGAGCAGTACTTC,CASSVDRGYEQYF